This T cell receptor (beta chain) emerged from a study of CD8+CD57+ T cells in acquired aplastic anemia. Study results and limitations: Patients and controls shared some 30 CD8+ CDR3 sequences, highly expressed in patients.

Profiling that covered TCR beta VDJ and CDR3 relied on genomic DNA as its template. One entry per CDR3 protein, called by TCRdb with MiXCR from the reads. Of under 200,000 distinct CDR3 sequences listed, roughly 40% were seen once; the top ten hold 1.1%. This clonotype was counted at least ten times. Its matching antigen is unknown. The specimen sequenced was sorted CD4+, CD8+, or CD8+CD57+ T cells (not recorded which) from PBMCs. The TCR comes from a human donor in good health.

The CDR3 reads CASSPGQGATYGYTF. The CDR3 DNA is TGTGCCAGCAGCCCCGGACAGGGGGCGACCTATGGCTACACCTTC. This chain links TRBV13 with TRBJ1-2; TRBD1 matches 11 bases. CDR1 is PRHDT, CDR2 FYEKMQ, per germline (reference sequence). Trimming removed 5 bases from V and 4 bases from J; junction bases left unmatched: 6. CDR3 length equals 15 residues.